This TCR beta chain emerged from a study of control samples from healthy donors and cancer patients. Germline assignment: CDR1 SQVTM and CDR2 ANQGSEA. The CDR3 consists of 13 residues. Trimming took 4 bases from V and 2 from J, leaving 9 bases between them. Measured with immunoSEQ multiplex PCR; TCRdb has only the in-frame clones, and not every one. The sample lists around 50,000 clones, 80% to 95% occurring once. This sequence originates from a man aged 30 to 39 with colorectal cancer. Material for sequencing was PBMCs. V and J are TRBV29-1 and TRBJ2-4; no definite D call. CDR3 amino acids: CSVVAEPKNIQYF. CDR3 DNA sequence: TGCAGCGTTGTCGCGGAGCCCAAAAACATTCAGTACTTC.